Presented here are 7 T cell receptor beta chains from one specimen sequenced in a study of blood T cell repertoires in COVID-19. Some clones are missing from TCRdb's copy, which holds only in-frame ones; the method was immunoSEQ multiplex PCR. The sample records 250,000 or so clones, around 88% being singletons. Sequencing was carried out using PBMCs or T cells enriched from blood (not recorded which). Receptor source: a woman between 40 and 55 years old with acute COVID-19.

The chain combines TRBV5-5 with TRBJ1-5; 7 bases line up with TRBD1. V shed 4 bases and J 3 bases; nucleotides not matched to a gene: 4. CDR3 size: 14 residues. Germline CDR1 is SGHKS and CDR2 is YYEKEE (reference sequence). The CDR3 region is CASSRDSYNQPQHF. Here the CDR3 DNA reads TGTGCCAGCAGCCGGGACAGCTACAATCAGCCCCAGCATTTT.

The CDR3 spells CAIRPLAGEWHEQFF. The CDR3 DNA reads TGTGCCATCAGGCCACTAGCGGGAGAGTGGCATGAGCAGTTCTTC. V gene TRBV10-3 combines with J gene TRBJ2-1, with TRBD2 matching over 11 bases. V was pared by 6 bases and J by 8 bases, with 9 bases of the junction left unmatched. This CDR3 has 15 amino acids. Germline assignment: CDR1 ENHRY and CDR2 SYGVKD.

This clone was recorded only once. This rearrangement joins TRBV19 to TRBJ1-4; D unresolved. V was clipped by 3 bases and J by 7 bases, with 9 bases between them. This CDR3 spans 13 amino acids. Germline values: CDR1 LNHDA, CDR2 SQIVND (reference sequence). The CDR3 sequence: CASSMWQFEKLFF. CDR3 coding DNA: TGTGCCAGTAGTATGTGGCAGTTTGAAAAACTGTTTTTT.

This sequence joins TRBV11-2 and TRBJ1-6, with TRBD1 identical over 8 bases. The V and J ends lost 5 bases and 14 bases, in that order; junction bases with no gene match: 5. The CDR3 sequence is 12 residues long. CDR1 is SGHAT, CDR2 FQNNGV, per germline. The CDR3: CASSLPGGSLHF. The CDR3 region has the DNA TGTGCCAGCAGCCTCCCAGGGGGCTCCCTCCACTTT. The variable domain in full, completed from reference TRBV11-2 and TRBJ1-6, reads EAGVAQSPRYKIIEKRQSVAFWCNPISGHATLYWYQQILGQGPKLLIQFQNNGVVDDSQLPKDRFSAERLKGVDSTLKIQPAKLEDSAVYLCASSLPGGSLHFGNGTRLTVT.

The CDR3 DNA reads TGTGCCAGCAGCCAAGTGGGGCCAGGGCAGGGCTACACCTTC. It specifies CASSQVGPGQGYTF. The chain links TRBV3-1 (or the pseudogene TRBV3-2) to TRBJ1-2, with D perhaps matching TRBD1 (5 bases). Trimming removed 1 base from V and 8 bases from J, with 14 bases in between. The germline V gene has CDR1 LGHDT and CDR2 YNNKEL (reference sequence). The CDR3 sequence is 14 residues long.

V and J are TRBV4-3 and TRBJ1-3; D is undetermined. In germline, CDR1 is LGHNA, CDR2 YSLEER. V was trimmed by 4 bases and J by 0 bases, leaving 10 bases between them. The CDR3 runs to 15 residues. CDR3 amino acids: CASSLDTYSGNTIYF. DNA of the CDR3: TGCGCCAGCAGCCTTGACACCTACTCTGGAAACACCATATATTTT.

The J gene is TRBJ2-3, the V gene TRBV7-2; 10 nucleotides match TRBD1. Trimming cost V 8 bases and J 3 bases; bases outside gene matches: 5. The germline gives CDR1 SGHTA, CDR2 FQGNSA. This CDR3 comprises 14 residues. The CDR3 spells CASGRTGGTDTQYF. CDR3 in DNA: TGTGCCAGCGGTCGGACAGGGGGGACAGATACGCAGTATTTT.